This TCR beta chain was identified in a study of blood T cell repertoires in COVID-19. Turning to the study itself: Samples of COVID-19 (acute and convalescent) were obtained from the United States, Italy and Spain.

Measured with immunoSEQ multiplex PCR; TCRdb has only the in-frame clones, and not every one. The sample has approximately 39,000 clones, more than 75% seen once. The CDR3 runs 13 residues. In germline, CDR1 is MDHEN, CDR2 SYDVKM. Between the trimmed V and J ends, which lost 3 bases and 7 bases, there was a span of 7 bases. Sequencing used peripheral blood. The receptor comes from a man in his fifties or sixties with active or convalescent COVID-19. The V gene is TRBV28, the J gene TRBJ1-6, with D possibly matching TRBD1 (6 bases). The CDR3 sequence: CASSLGHNSPLHF. The CDR3 DNA sequence: TGTGCCAGCAGTTTGGGACACAATTCACCCCTCCACTTT.